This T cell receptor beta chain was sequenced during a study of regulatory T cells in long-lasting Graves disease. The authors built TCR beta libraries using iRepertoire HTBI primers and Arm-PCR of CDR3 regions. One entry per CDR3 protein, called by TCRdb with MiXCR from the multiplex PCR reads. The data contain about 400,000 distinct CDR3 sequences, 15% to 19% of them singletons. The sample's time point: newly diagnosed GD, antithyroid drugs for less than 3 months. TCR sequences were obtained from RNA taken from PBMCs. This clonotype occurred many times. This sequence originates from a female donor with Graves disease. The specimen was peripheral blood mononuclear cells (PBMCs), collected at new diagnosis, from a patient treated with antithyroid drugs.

The CDR3 sequence is CSVEDQASGSYEQYF. DNA of the CDR3: TGCAGCGTTGAAGATCAGGCTAGCGGGAGCTACGAGCAGTACTTC. The rearrangement uses TRBV29-1 and TRBJ2-7; 10 bases map to TRBD2. CDR1 and CDR2 (germline): SQVTM, ANQGSEA. The CDR3 has 15 residues. Germline trimming cut 0 bases from V and 3 bases from J; bases unmatched to any gene: 5.